The 30 T cell receptor beta chains below all came from one sample that was sequenced in a study of T cells after yellow fever vaccination. TCRdb re-derived calls from the 5' RACE reads in MiXCR, one entry per CDR3 protein. The sample yields approximately 300,000 distinct CDR3 sequences, around 6.8% seen once. The specimen comprised PBMCs, sampled about 41 days after the first yellow fever vaccination. These receptors all stem from a young man who received the YFV17D yellow fever vaccine.

This chain joins TRBV27 and TRBJ2-5; D gene ambiguous. V shed 6 bases and J shed 4 bases, with 6 bases lying between them. Germline CDR1 and CDR2: MNHEY and SMNVEV (reference sequence). There are 11 residues in the CDR3. The CDR3 sequence: CASRGTETQYF. CDR3 nucleotide sequence: TGTGCCAGCAGAGGTACAGAGACCCAGTACTTC.

The chain combines TRBV20-1 with TRBJ1-1; TRBD1 agrees at 9 bases. The CDR3 runs to 18 residues. V gave up 6 bases and J gave up 2 bases; unmatched junction bases: 19. Germline lookup yields CDR1 DFQATT and CDR2 SNEGSKA (reference sequence). The CDR3 protein is CSASNVPGQGLGNTEAFF. In nucleotides, the CDR3 is TGCAGTGCCTCAAACGTCCCGGGACAGGGATTGGGAAACACTGAAGCTTTCTTT.

The rearrangement links TRBV7-3 to TRBJ2-2; no clear D. This CDR3 is built from 15 residues. CDR1 and CDR2 (germline): SGHTA, FQGTGA. The V and J ends lost 0 bases and 5 bases respectively, with 10 bases between them. This CDR3 reads CASSLTVSATGELFF. As DNA, the CDR3 is TGTGCCAGCAGCTTAACAGTGAGTGCGACCGGGGAGCTGTTTTTT.

This clonotype has only a few counts. The chain employs TRBV6-5 and TRBJ1-1, with D tentatively TRBD1 (6 bases). This CDR3 spans 15 amino acids. Looked up from germline, CDR1 is MNHEY and CDR2 is SVGAGI. V was trimmed by 0 bases and J by 3 bases, leaving 11 bases between them. The CDR3 loop reads CASSYSPGEYTEAFF. The CDR3, as DNA: TGTGCCAGCAGTTACTCCCCAGGGGAGTACACTGAAGCTTTCTTT.

The table lists this clonotype with a few counts. The gene calls are TRBV28 and TRBJ2-3, with TRBD2 matching over 9 bases. The CDR3 loop spans 15 amino acids. The V segment lost 4 bases and the J segment 3 bases; nucleotides outside the gene matches: 5. From germline, CDR1 is MDHEN and CDR2 SYDVKM. CDR3 sequence: CASSWVAGGTDTQYF. The CDR3 DNA is TGTGCCAGCAGTTGGGTGGCGGGGGGGACAGATACGCAGTATTTT.

This clonotype was detected a few times. This chain uses TRBV5-4 with TRBJ2-2; weak D call: TRBD1 (6 bases). Germline V gene data show CDR1 as SGHNT and CDR2 as YYREEE (reference sequence). This CDR3 is 14 amino acids long. V dropped 1 base and J dropped 7 bases, with 11 bases sitting between them. CDR3 sequence (DNA): TGTGCCAGCAGCTTGAGCAGGGGAGACGGGGAGCTGTTTTTT. Protein: CASSLSRGDGELFF.

V is TRBV6-1 and J is TRBJ2-3; TRBD1 aligns across 7 bases. After removal of 2 bases from V and 0 bases from J, the junction contained 5 bases not matched to a gene. CDR1 and CDR2 from the germline V gene are MNHNS and SASEGT. The CDR3 is made up of 16 amino acids. The CDR3 bases are TGTGCCAGCAGTGAAATAGGGGGACAGAGCACAGATACGCAGTATTTT. Protein: CASSEIGGQSTDTQYF.

V usage is TRBV6-2 or TRBV6-3 and J usage is TRBJ2-6; TRBD1 matches 9 bases. Germline CDR1 MNHEY, CDR2 SVGEGT. CDR3 length: 16 amino acids. The V gene end was trimmed by 5 bases and the J gene end by 4 bases; junction bases not matched to a gene: 6. CDR3 sequence: CASSTTGGSGANVLTF. CDR3 bases: TGTGCCAGCAGTACCACAGGGGGCTCCGGGGCCAACGTCCTGACTTTC.

This clonotype was observed a handful of times. For the CDR3, the DNA is TGCGCCAGCAGTCGCCTCGACAGATCCTACGAGCAGTACTTC. Translating gives CASSRLDRSYEQYF. The chain combines TRBV4-3 with TRBJ2-7, with D possibly TRBD1 on 5 matching bases. The CDR3 loop spans 14 amino acids. Germline values: CDR1 LGHNA, CDR2 YSLEER. V gave up 6 bases and J gave up 1 base, with 13 bases separating them.

The table lists this clonotype with a few counts. The genes are TRBV5-5 and TRBJ2-1; D is undetermined. The CDR3 totals 15 residues. V was clipped by 3 bases and J by 0 bases, with 10 bases between them. CDR1 is SGHKS, CDR2 YYEKEE, per germline (reference sequence). The CDR3: CASSSARSSYNEQFF. The CDR3 DNA reads TGTGCCAGCAGCTCCGCAAGGAGCTCCTACAATGAGCAGTTCTTC.

The sample holds many counts of this clonotype. This chain uses TRBV15 with TRBJ1-2, with no clear D. This CDR3 contains 16 residues. Germline loops: CDR1 LNHNV, CDR2 YYDKDF (reference sequence). V dropped 0 bases and J dropped 2 bases, with 13 bases sitting between them. Written as DNA, the CDR3 is TGTGCCACCAGCAGAGATCGGAGCAGACTCAACTATGGCTACACCTTC. The encoded protein is CATSRDRSRLNYGYTF.

The sample holds a few counts of this clonotype. The rearrangement links TRBV11-2 to TRBJ2-6; 7 nucleotides match TRBD1. The CDR3 is 18 residues long. Germline V CDR1 and CDR2: SGHAT, FQNNGV. V gave up 5 bases and J gave up 2 bases; unmatched junction bases: 12. CDR3 nucleotides: TGTGCCAGCAGCCTTTCGACAGGGCCATCCGCTGGGGCCAACGTCCTGACTTTC. Its protein is CASSLSTGPSAGANVLTF.

This chain uses TRBV5-4 with TRBJ2-1; TRBD2 might be the D (6 bases). Trimming shortened V by 3 bases and J by 7 bases, and 17 bases separated the two germline ends. The CDR3 is 15 residues long. The germline V gene encodes CDR1 SGHNT and CDR2 YYREEE (reference sequence). The chain's CDR3 is CASSYRDGGVNEQFF. The CDR3 DNA reads as TGTGCCAGCAGCTACCGGGACGGAGGGGTTAATGAGCAGTTCTTC.

The rearrangement uses TRBV7-6 and TRBJ2-2, with D possibly being TRBD1 (6 bases). CDR3 length equals 14 residues. The ends were cut back, 2 bases at V and 5 bases at J, with 9 bases in the middle. Germline CDR1 and CDR2: SGHVS and FNYEAQ. CDR3: CASSLSQGTGELFF. DNA for the CDR3: TGTGCCAGCAGCTTATCACAGGGAACCGGGGAGCTGTTTTTT.

At least ten counts were recorded for this clonotype. The rearrangement uses TRBV20-1 and TRBJ2-3; TRBD2 agrees at 9 bases. Trimming took 5 bases from V and 2 from J; bases not matched to a gene: 5. The CDR3 consists of 14 residues. Germline V gives CDR1 DFQATT, CDR2 SNEGSKA (reference sequence). The CDR3 nucleotides read TGCAGTGCTCCTCTAGCGGGGAACACAGATACGCAGTATTTT. It is translated as CSAPLAGNTDTQYF.

This clonotype was detected a few times. V gene TRBV7-9 combines with J gene TRBJ1-1; D is unresolved. The germline V gene encodes CDR1 SEHNR and CDR2 FQNEAQ (reference sequence). This CDR3 is 13 amino acids long. Trimming left V 6 bases short and J 1 base short, with 9 bases between. The CDR3 reads CASSRSENTEAFF. CDR3 DNA: TGTGCCAGCAGTCGTTCAGAGAACACTGAAGCTTTCTTT.

This clonotype was seen many times. The V call is TRBV6-2 or TRBV6-3, the J call TRBJ2-7, with D perhaps TRBD2 (6 bases). This CDR3 spans 15 amino acids. Trimming left V 6 bases short and J 2 bases short, with 17 bases between. Germline V gene data show CDR1 as MNHEY and CDR2 as SVGEGT. Here the CDR3 reads CASSNLGRSTYEQYV. The CDR3 DNA sequence: TGTGCCAGCAGCAACCTGGGGAGGAGCACCTACGAGCAGTACGTC.

This clonotype was seen only a few times. J is TRBJ1-2 and V is TRBV20-1; no reliable D call. This CDR3 has 11 residues. Germline V CDR1 and CDR2: DFQATT, SNEGSKA (reference sequence). The CDR3 region is CRSGDNYGYTF. CDR3 DNA sequence: TGCCGTTCTGGGGATAACTATGGCTACACCTTC.

The V and J genes are TRBV10-3 and TRBJ1-1, with unresolved D. The CDR3 spans 15 residues. With 4 bases removed from V and 0 bases from J, the gap between germline ends came to 12 bases. CDR1 and CDR2 from the germline V gene are ENHRY and SYGVKD. This CDR3 reads CAISAAKGLNTEAFF. The CDR3 nucleotides read TGTGCCATCAGTGCAGCAAAGGGCTTGAACACTGAAGCTTTCTTT.

This clonotype has at least ten counts. The rearrangement uses TRBV6-2 or TRBV6-3 and TRBJ2-5; 9 bases align to TRBD2. From germline, CDR1 is MNHEY and CDR2 SVGEGT. The trim removed 2 bases at V and 5 bases at J, leaving 6 bases unmatched. This CDR3 spans 15 amino acids. CDR3 nucleotide sequence: TGTGCCAGCAGTTACGATGTTAGCGGGAGCGAGACCCAGTACTTC. Its protein product is CASSYDVSGSETQYF.

There are a few counts of this clonotype. The CDR3 region has the DNA TGTGCCAGCAGCTTGGGGGGGTGGAACTACAATGAGCAGTTCTTC. Translation gives CASSLGGWNYNEQFF. The V and J genes are TRBV5-4 and TRBJ2-1, with D perhaps given as TRBD1 or TRBD2 (5 bases each). The CDR3 is 15 amino acids. The germline gives CDR1 SGHNT, CDR2 YYREEE (reference sequence). The V and J ends lost 0 bases and 3 bases respectively, with 10 bases between them.

The table lists this clonotype with many counts. V usage is TRBV5-6 and J usage is TRBJ2-2; 7 bases fit TRBD1. V lost 0 bases, J lost 4 bases, and 3 bases stayed unmatched. CDR1 is SGHDT and CDR2 is YYEEEE in the germline V gene. CDR3 length: 15 residues. The CDR3 spells CASSLEGAVTGELFF. CDR3 bases: TGTGCCAGCAGCTTGGAGGGGGCAGTCACCGGGGAGCTGTTTTTT. Supplemented by reference TRBV5-6 and TRBJ2-2, the full variable domain reads DAGVTQSPTHLIKTRGQQVTLRCSPKSGHDTVSWYQQALGQGPQFIFQYYEEEERQRGNFPDRFSGHQFPNYSSELNVNALLLGDSALYLCASSLEGAVTGELFFGEGSRLTVL.

This clonotype has only a few counts. J is TRBJ1-4 and V is TRBV5-1; D not resolved. This CDR3 has 15 residues. Germline CDR1 is SGHRS and CDR2 is YFSETQ. Trimming stripped 4 bases from V and 0 bases from J, with 10 bases between. As DNA, the CDR3 is TGCGCCAGCAGCCCGGAACGGGCAACTAATGAAAAACTGTTTTTT. This translates into CASSPERATNEKLFF.

The chain combines TRBV20-1 with TRBJ1-1; D is unclear. The germline CDR1 and CDR2 sequences are DFQATT and SNEGSKA (reference sequence). Trimming removed 0 bases from V and 3 bases from J, with 8 bases in between. The CDR3 has 13 residues. The CDR3 sequence is CSARDRSDTEAFF. The CDR3 DNA sequence: TGCAGTGCTAGAGATCGTTCAGACACTGAAGCTTTCTTT.

There are many counts of this clonotype. This chain links TRBV21-1 with TRBJ2-3. TRBV21-1 is noted as a pseudogene. The CDR3 extends over 16 amino acids. The CDR3 loop reads CASSKVRIQGTDTQYF. The CDR3 DNA is TGTGCCAGCAGCAAAGTGAGAATCCAGGGCACAGATACGCAGTATTTT.

To note about this clonotype: This may be a read error, as it is one base from a much larger clone. The chain employs TRBV12-3 or TRBV12-4 and TRBJ2-3; 10 bases map to TRBD1. The CDR3 loop spans 15 amino acids. The J segment lost 1 base and the V segment lost 5 bases, leaving 3 bases of the junction unmatched. The CDR3 DNA is TGTGCCAGCAGTGCCGGGACAGGGGGCACAGATACGCAGTATTTT. Amino acids: CASSAGTGGTDTQYF.

This clonotype was detected a few times. The chain uses TRBV5-1 and TRBJ1-4; 9 bases agree with TRBD1. CDR3 length: 18 residues. Germline CDR1 and CDR2: SGHRS and YFSETQ. J lost 1 base, V lost 4 bases, and 11 bases had no gene match. CDR3 coding DNA: TGCGCCAGCAGCCGCGGCCACAGGGGGCAGGGAACTAATGAAAAACTGTTTTTT. Translated: CASSRGHRGQGTNEKLFF.

This clonotype was detected a few times. The chain uses TRBV5-1 and TRBJ2-3; TRBD2 matches 7 bases. Germline V gene sequence: CDR1 SGHRS, CDR2 YFSETQ. The CDR3 runs to 13 residues. The trim removed 4 bases at V and 6 bases at J, leaving 5 bases unmatched. CDR3 in amino acids: CASSGGGGDTQYF. The CDR3 DNA reads as TGCGCCAGCAGCGGTGGGGGGGGTGATACGCAGTATTTT. The whole variable domain, remainder taken from reference TRBV5-1 and TRBJ2-3, is KAGVTQTPRYLIKTRGQQVTLSCSPISGHRSVSWYQQTPGQGLQFLFEYFSETQRNKGNFPGRFSGRQFSNSRSEMNVSTLELGDSALYLCASSGGGGDTQYFGPGTRLTVL.

Ten or more counts support this clonotype. This rearrangement joins TRBV4-3 to TRBJ2-1; no reliable D call. This CDR3 is built from 15 residues. From germline, CDR1 is LGHNA and CDR2 YSLEER. Trimming stripped 0 bases from V and 5 bases from J, with 11 bases between. Written as DNA, the CDR3 is TGCGCCAGCAGCCAAGAGGGCCCTTCGAACAATGAGCAGTTCTTC. It yields the protein CASSQEGPSNNEQFF.

This clonotype was detected a few times. The rearrangement uses TRBV7-3 and TRBJ2-3; TRBD2 matches at 11 bases. This CDR3 spans 19 amino acids. The germline V gene has CDR1 SGHTA and CDR2 FQGTGA. The ends lost 5 bases at V and 2 bases at J; junction bases unmatched: 15. The CDR3 nucleotides read TGTGCCAGCAGCCTAATTAGCGGGGGGGCCAAGACCACCACAGATACGCAGTATTTT. Its protein product is CASSLISGGAKTTTDTQYF.